The rows below give T cell receptor beta chains drawn from one sample of a study of shared clonotypes between healthy human individuals. Data came from immunoSEQ multiplex PCR; TCRdb stores just in-frame clones and leaves some out. The table lists about 2.5 million clones, about nine tenths of them singletons, with 0.37% in the top ten. The sample comprised naive CD4+ T cells from PBMCs. These receptors came from a man aged 18 to 29 in good health. Some clones in this sample may be carry-over from other donors' samples. CDR3s leave out the opening cysteine and the closing phenylalanine or tryptophan. Size is omitted from some rows. Given values are once, few, many or a class for expanded clones.

V	size	CDR3
TRBV15	-	ATSRLGLANTGELF
TRBV30	-	AWSYRMTDQPQH
TRBV9	once	ASSVALDTQY
TRBV5-1	-	ASSPEAGNSPLH
TRBV5-1	-	ASSVPSNEQF
TRBV2	-	ASRGQAPDTQY
TRBV28	-	ASSFPSYATNEKLF
TRBV6-5	-	ASKQSFPTPDTQY
TRBV7-2	once	ASSSRTGETNTEAF
TRBV29-1	-	SVSEGSGRADTQY
TRBV6-6	-	ASSYQLQGANTEAF
TRBV28	-	ASSFLDRPTGEQY
TRBV6-1	-	ASNPGQPNQPQH
TRBV15	-	ATSRDLGRDRVGYT
TRBV6-5	-	ASSYGGGMNTEAF
TRBV28	-	ASSYPGGAAGANVLT
TRBV7-2	-	ASSLALGAGTEAF
TRBV2	-	ASSEWGLAGPSNTGELF
TRBV7-8	-	ASTLGAGLTDTQY
TRBV11-2	-	ASSLARAANYGYT
TRBV2	-	ASSRLADEQY
TRBV11-2	-	ASSTGLAGGSDEQF
TRBV4-3	once	ASSQGQGATDTQY
TRBV28	-	ASRVGPYEQY
TRBV2	-	ASSEWASPYTGELF
TRBV6-5	-	ASRTPGQRSYEQY
TRBV28	-	ATRPWVRRNQPQH
TRBV15	once	ATSRRQGLGTDTQY